These 32 T cell receptor beta chains originate from one sample sequenced in a study of blood T cell repertoires in COVID-19. Produced via immunoSEQ multiplex PCR; TCRdb's table is partial and in-frame only. The table shows 200,000 to 250,000 clones, with approximately 89% occurring only once. The sequenced sample was peripheral blood. The receptors were gathered from a woman aged 55-69 years who had recovered from COVID-19.

The sample holds a few counts of this clone. This sequence joins TRBV29-1 and TRBJ1-2; tentatively, D is TRBD1 (6 bases). Germline V gene sequence: CDR1 SQVTM, CDR2 ANQGSEA. This CDR3 has 13 amino acids. The V and J ends lost 4 bases and 8 bases respectively, with 17 bases between them. The CDR3 DNA reads as TGCAGCGTTGTCCCAACAGGGCTCTGGGGCTACACCTTC. This gives the protein CSVVPTGLWGYTF.

The table lists this clone with a count of one. V usage is TRBV7-3 and J usage is TRBJ2-3; 11 bases match TRBD2. The germline gives CDR1 SGHTA, CDR2 FQGTGA. The CDR3 consists of 19 residues. The V segment lost 2 bases and the J segment 0 bases; nucleotides outside the gene matches: 10. CDR3 region: CASSLYALAGDASTDTQYF. The CDR3 coding sequence is TGTGCCAGCAGCTTATACGCACTAGCGGGGGATGCTAGCACAGATACGCAGTATTTT.

V gene TRBV27 combines with J gene TRBJ1-1; the D is unclear. Trimming left V 1 base short and J 5 bases short, with 8 bases between. The CDR3 consists of 13 residues. Germline values: CDR1 MNHEY, CDR2 SMNVEV (reference sequence). In nucleotides, the CDR3 is TGTGCCAGCAGTTTATTGAGGTCGACTGAAGCTTTCTTT. This translates into CASSLLRSTEAFF.

This rearrangement joins TRBV6-2 or TRBV6-3 to TRBJ2-7; 7 bases align to TRBD2. Germline CDR1 MNHEY, CDR2 SVGEGT. The CDR3 totals 14 residues. V shed 2 bases and J 2 bases; nucleotides not matched to a gene: 3. The CDR3 spells CASSYASGPYEQYF. In DNA form, the CDR3 reads TGTGCCAGCAGTTACGCTAGCGGACCCTACGAGCAGTACTTC.

The gene calls are TRBV18 and TRBJ2-7; weak D call: TRBD2 (6 bases). V lost 3 bases, J lost 4 bases, and 13 bases lay in between. Germline CDR1 and CDR2: KGHSH and LQKENI. The CDR3 runs to 14 residues. This chain's CDR3 is CASSPREEGYEQYF. The CDR3 DNA reads as TGTGCCAGCTCACCCCGTGAGGAGGGATACGAGCAGTACTTC.

The chain couples TRBV13 to TRBJ2-1; D possibly corresponds to TRBD2 (7 bases). The germline V gene encodes CDR1 PRHDT and CDR2 FYEKMQ (reference sequence). The CDR3 length is 15 residues. Trimming pared 0 bases from V and 6 bases from J, leaving 12 bases between. In nucleotides, the CDR3 is TGTGCCAGCAGCTTAGGGGGGGGGCCCCGCAATGAGCAGTTCTTC. Its protein is CASSLGGGPRNEQFF.

V and J are TRBV6-5 and TRBJ2-7; 12 bases are shared with TRBD2. Germline assignment: CDR1 MNHEY and CDR2 SVGAGI. The V and J ends lost 0 bases and 7 bases, in that order; junction bases with no gene match: 1. CDR3 length: 14 amino acids. The CDR3: CASSYSGLAGEQYF. As DNA, the CDR3 is TGTGCCAGCAGTTACTCCGGACTAGCGGGGGAGCAGTACTTC.

The V gene is TRBV19, the J gene TRBJ1-2; maybe TRBD1 (5 bases). Germline V gives CDR1 LNHDA, CDR2 SQIVND (reference sequence). V was shortened by 3 bases and J by 4 bases, with 15 bases between the two germline ends. The CDR3 contains 15 residues. This CDR3 reads CASSIGTASPYGYTF. The CDR3 DNA follows: TGTGCCAGTAGTATCGGGACTGCCTCCCCCTATGGCTACACCTTC.

The chain recombines TRBV4-2 with TRBJ2-1, with 11 bases aligning to TRBD1. V lost 4 bases to trimming and J lost 3 bases; unmatched junction nucleotides: 14. This CDR3 comprises 19 residues. CDR1 and CDR2 (germline): LGHNA, YNFKEQ. CDR3 sequence: CASSPRDRGRFIYYNEQFF. CDR3 nucleotide sequence: TGTGCCAGCAGCCCTCGGGACAGGGGGAGGTTTATTTACTACAATGAGCAGTTCTTC.

The V call is TRBV5-1, the J call TRBJ2-3; 11 bases fit TRBD2. V lost 7 bases, J lost 1 base, and 5 bases stayed unmatched. The germline V gene has CDR1 SGHRS and CDR2 YFSETQ. The CDR3 is made up of 15 amino acids. CDR3 nucleotides: TGCGCCAGCGATACTAGCGGGGGAGGCACAGATACGCAGTATTTT. Translating it yields CASDTSGGGTDTQYF.

This clone was picked up a small number of times. V usage is TRBV28 and J usage is TRBJ1-1, with D possibly matching TRBD1 (5 bases). CDR1 MDHEN and CDR2 SYDVKM come from the germline V gene. The CDR3 runs 12 residues. V gave up 7 bases and J gave up 2 bases, with 8 bases separating them. CDR3 DNA sequence: TGTGCCAGCACAGGGTCCAACACTGAAGCTTTCTTT. This codes for CASTGSNTEAFF.

The chain links TRBV7-9 to TRBJ2-1; no definite D call. In germline, CDR1 is SEHNR, CDR2 FQNEAQ (reference sequence). The CDR3 has 14 residues. Trimming stripped 5 bases from V and 8 bases from J, with 16 bases between. For the CDR3, the DNA is TGTGCCAGCAGCCCCCGACGAGGTTTCGATGAGCAGTTCTTC. Amino acids: CASSPRRGFDEQFF.

The chain couples TRBV4-3 to TRBJ1-2; D may be TRBD1 (5 bases). The germline V gene has CDR1 LGHNA and CDR2 YSLEER. With 4 bases removed from V and 2 bases from J, the gap between germline ends came to 14 bases. CDR3 size: 15 residues. This chain's CDR3 is CASSPGYGGNYGYTF. The CDR3 region has the DNA TGCGCCAGCAGCCCAGGGTATGGTGGGAACTATGGCTACACCTTC.

This rearrangement joins TRBV28 to TRBJ1-6; D uncertain. The CDR3 covers 17 residues. Trimming removed 2 bases at V and 0 bases at J, with 11 bases between. From germline, CDR1 is MDHEN and CDR2 SYDVKM. CDR3 amino acids: CASSLDRRSSYNSPLHF. The CDR3 nucleotides are TGTGCCAGCAGTTTAGATCGACGGAGCTCCTATAATTCACCCCTCCACTTT.

This chain connects TRBV11-3 to TRBJ2-7, with TRBD1 as a possible D gene (6 bases). The CDR3 sequence is 14 residues long. With 3 bases removed from V and 5 bases from J, the gap between germline ends came to 14 bases. Germline CDR1 reads SGHNT; CDR2 reads YENEEA. In nucleotides, the CDR3 is TGTGCCAGCAGCTTTGGGGGCCTCTTCGACGAGCAGTACTTC. This translates into CASSFGGLFDEQYF.

The chain carries TRBV12-3 or TRBV12-4 and TRBJ1-6; possible D gene TRBD1, 5 bases. There are 13 residues in the CDR3. Trimming stripped 4 bases from V and 14 bases from J, with 15 bases between. The CDR3 is CASSWIGGNALHF. Written as DNA, the CDR3 is TGTGCCAGCAGTTGGATTGGGGGGAATGCCCTCCACTTT.

This clone was detected a few times. The CDR3 sequence: CATSNREETQYF. The CDR3 DNA reads TGTGCCACTTCCAATCGGGAAGAGACCCAGTACTTC. This chain links TRBV19 with TRBJ2-5; D not resolved. Trimming took off 10 bases at V and 3 bases at J, with 12 bases between the two ends. CDR3 length equals 12 residues. Germline values: CDR1 LNHDA, CDR2 SQIVND (reference sequence).

This chain connects TRBV5-1 to TRBJ1-3; D unclear. Germline assignment: CDR1 SGHRS and CDR2 YFSETQ. Trimming stripped 2 bases from V and 0 bases from J, with 12 bases between. The CDR3 is 16 residues long. For the CDR3, the DNA is TGCGCCAGCAGCTTCTCCCCGGTCCTCTCTGGAAACACCATATATTTT. Encoded protein: CASSFSPVLSGNTIYF.

The chain combines TRBV10-3 with TRBJ1-3; D is perhaps TRBD1 (5 bases). The V gene's germline CDR1 is ENHRY and CDR2 SYGVKD. Trimming stripped 4 bases from V and 4 bases from J, with 14 bases between. The CDR3 sequence is 15 residues long. CDR3 in DNA: TGTGCCATCAGTGGGGGGGGTTTTAACGGAAACACCATATATTTT. Translated: CAISGGGFNGNTIYF.

The rearrangement joins TRBV18 to TRBJ1-5, with D unclear. Trimming removed 4 bases from V and 4 bases from J, with 11 bases in between. CDR3 size: 14 residues. From germline, CDR1 is KGHSH and CDR2 LQKENI. The CDR3 here is CASSQESGNQPQHF. In DNA, the CDR3 is TGTGCCAGCTCACAGGAGTCGGGAAATCAGCCCCAGCATTTT.

This clone was seen only once. The chain has TRBV7-3 and TRBJ2-1; tentatively, D is TRBD1 (6 bases). This CDR3 region has 15 residues. V lost 5 bases, J lost 0 bases, and 11 bases lay in between. In germline, CDR1 is SGHTA, CDR2 FQGTGA. CDR3 sequence reads: CASSTRTDSYNEQFF. Here the CDR3 DNA reads TGTGCCAGCAGCACCCGGACAGACTCCTACAATGAGCAGTTCTTC.

V is TRBV27 and J is TRBJ1-6, with 7 bases identical to TRBD1. Unmatched junction bases numbered 25, after V lost 8 bases and J lost 3 bases. The germline V gene has CDR1 MNHEY and CDR2 SMNVEV (reference sequence). The CDR3 length is 21 residues. CDR3 nucleotides: TGTGCCAGCTCCCCCCAGGGGGGTCTCTGGGACAGCGAAAACTATAATTCACCCCTCCACTTT. Protein product: CASSPQGGLWDSENYNSPLHF.

CDR3 DNA: TGTGCCAGCAGTTCTTGGGGCGACACTGAAGCTTTCTTT. Translating it yields CASSSWGDTEAFF. This chain joins TRBV6-2 or TRBV6-3 and TRBJ1-1; perhaps TRBD1 as D (5 bases). Germline-derived CDR1 and CDR2 are MNHEY and SVGEGT. The CDR3 is 13 amino acids. Trimming pared 4 bases from V and 3 bases from J, leaving 9 bases between.

This clone has more than one count but fewer than ten. CDR3 DNA sequence: TGTGCCAGTAGTATGGGACAGGGGGCGCATGAGCAGTTCTTC. Translated: CASSMGQGAHEQFF. The gene calls are TRBV19 and TRBJ2-1, with TRBD1 identical over 12 bases. Per germline, CDR1 LNHDA and CDR2 SQIVND (reference sequence). The V segment lost 3 bases and the J segment 8 bases; nucleotides outside the gene matches: 2. CDR3 length: 14 amino acids.

This sequence joins TRBV27 and TRBJ1-1; tentative D call: TRBD1 (5 bases). The CDR3 covers 15 residues. Trimming cost V 0 bases and J 1 base, with 9 bases left between them. Germline CDR1 is MNHEY and CDR2 is SMNVEV (reference sequence). The CDR3 loop reads CASSLSVGGNTEAFF. The CDR3 DNA sequence: TGTGCCAGCAGTTTATCGGTGGGGGGGAACACTGAAGCTTTCTTT.

CDR3 in DNA: TGTGCCAGCAGCTACAGGGGGCAGGTCGGGGAGCTGTTTTTT. Protein: CASSYRGQVGELFF. The chain has TRBV6-5 and TRBJ2-2; 9 bases fit TRBD1. This CDR3 has 14 amino acids. Germline assignment: CDR1 MNHEY and CDR2 SVGAGI. V trimming: 6 bases; J trimming: 7 bases; junction bases outside the gene matches: 6.

This rearrangement joins TRBV7-3 to TRBJ2-3; possible D gene TRBD1, 6 bases. Germline CDR1 is SGHTA and CDR2 is FQGTGA. The CDR3 is 16 amino acids. Trimming cost V 1 base and J 0 bases, with 11 bases left between them. The CDR3 here is CASSLNGDTSTDTQYF. The CDR3 bases are TGTGCCAGCAGCTTAAACGGGGACACAAGCACAGATACGCAGTATTTT. Full variable domain (rest looked up from reference TRBV7-3 and TRBJ2-3): GAGVSQTPSNKVTEKGKYVELRCDPISGHTALYWYRQSLGQGPEFLIYFQGTGAADDSGLPNDRFFAVRPEGSVSTLKIQRTERGDSAVYLCASSLNGDTSTDTQYFGPGTRLTVL.

The chain joins TRBV5-1 to TRBJ2-1, with 7 nucleotides matching TRBD1. Germline CDR1 and CDR2: SGHRS and YFSETQ. This CDR3 spans 14 amino acids. Losses at the gene ends were 3 bases for V and 9 bases for J; bases not matched to a gene: 9. CDR3 residues: CASSSTGAGSEQFF. The CDR3 bases are TGCGCCAGCAGCTCTACAGGGGCCGGCTCTGAGCAGTTCTTC.

The gene calls are TRBV3-1 (or the pseudogene TRBV3-2) and TRBJ2-5; TRBD2 matches at 14 bases. V was clipped by 6 bases and J by 5 bases; unmatched bases: 8. CDR3 size: 16 residues. In germline, CDR1 is LGHDT, CDR2 YNNKEL (reference sequence). CDR3 amino acids: CASSPLTSGGAETQYF. CDR3 sequence (DNA): TGTGCCAGCAGTCCCTTGACTAGCGGGGGGGCGGAGACCCAGTACTTC.

The chain combines TRBV4-3 with TRBJ1-3; D gene unclear. The germline V gene has CDR1 LGHNA and CDR2 YSLEER. Between the trimmed V and J ends, which lost 0 bases and 0 bases, there was a span of 12 bases. The CDR3 covers 17 residues. CDR3: CASSQDPPPSSGNTIYF. CDR3 nucleotides: TGCGCCAGCAGCCAAGATCCCCCTCCCAGCTCTGGAAACACCATATATTTT.

The chain is built from TRBV19 and TRBJ1-5, with TRBD1 as a possible D gene (6 bases). The CDR3 has 15 amino acids. Per germline, CDR1 LNHDA and CDR2 SQIVND (reference sequence). V dropped 7 bases and J dropped 7 bases, with 20 bases sitting between them. The CDR3 bases are TGTGCCAGTAAGAGGGGAACAGGGCAGGAACAGCCCCAGCATTTT. This sequence encodes CASKRGTGQEQPQHF.

The gene calls are TRBV6-5 and TRBJ2-3, with D perhaps matching TRBD1 (5 bases). V lost 8 bases, J lost 1 base, and 13 bases lay in between. The CDR3 loop spans 14 amino acids. Per germline, CDR1 MNHEY and CDR2 SVGAGI. CDR3 nucleotide sequence: TGTGCCAGCGGGCAGGGCATTGGCACAGATACGCAGTATTTT. As protein: CASGQGIGTDTQYF.